The source of this T cell receptor beta chain is a study of OX40 agonist ivuxolimab in advanced cancers. Study in general: Patients received the agonistic anti-OX40 (CD134) antibody ivuxolimab. Age averaged around 59 years (range roughly 20 to 90), and more than 80% were male.

Assay: immunoSEQ multiplex PCR; the TCRdb copy retains only in-frame clones and omits some. The table lists 55,000 to 80,000 clones, approximately 89% of them singletons. Germline V gives CDR1 SEHNR, CDR2 FQNEAQ (reference sequence). The CDR3 length is 14 residues. Trimming left V 1 base short and J 3 bases short, with 10 bases between. The TCR comes from an adult with an advanced solid tumor such as melanoma, head and neck, liver or kidney cancer. V usage is TRBV7-9 and J usage is TRBJ2-7, with D unresolved. This material consisted of CD4+ or CD8+ T cells sorted from blood, taken in a trial of the OX40 agonist ivuxolimab. CDR3 DNA: TGTGCCAGCAGCTTAGTTGACGGATTCTACGAGCAGTACTTC. Amino acids: CASSLVDGFYEQYF.